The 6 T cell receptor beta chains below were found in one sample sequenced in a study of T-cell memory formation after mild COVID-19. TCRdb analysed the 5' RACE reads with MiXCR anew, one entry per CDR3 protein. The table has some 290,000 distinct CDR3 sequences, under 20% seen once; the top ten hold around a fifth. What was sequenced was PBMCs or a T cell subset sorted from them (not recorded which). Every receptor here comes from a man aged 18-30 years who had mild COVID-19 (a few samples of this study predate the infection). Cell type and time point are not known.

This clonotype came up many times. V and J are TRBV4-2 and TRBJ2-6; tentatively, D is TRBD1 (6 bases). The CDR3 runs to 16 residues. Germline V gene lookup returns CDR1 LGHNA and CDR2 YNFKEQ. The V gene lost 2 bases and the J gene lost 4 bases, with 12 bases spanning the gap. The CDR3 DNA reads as TGTGCCAGCAGCCAACACACAGGGACCGGGGCCAACGTCCTGACTTTC. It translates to CASSQHTGTGANVLTF.

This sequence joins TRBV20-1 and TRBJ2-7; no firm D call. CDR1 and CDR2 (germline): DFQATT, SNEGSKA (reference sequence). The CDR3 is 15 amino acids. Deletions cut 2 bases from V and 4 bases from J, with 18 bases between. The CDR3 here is CSARYRRNLVYEQYF. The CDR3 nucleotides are TGCAGTGCTAGATACAGAAGGAACCTGGTATACGAGCAGTACTTC.

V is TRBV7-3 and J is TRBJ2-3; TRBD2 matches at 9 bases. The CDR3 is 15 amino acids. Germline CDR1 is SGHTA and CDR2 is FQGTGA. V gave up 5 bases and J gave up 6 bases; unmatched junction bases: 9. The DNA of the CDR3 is TGTGCCAGCAGCCGAGCGGGGGGTGATTCCGATACGCAGTATTTT. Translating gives CASSRAGGDSDTQYF. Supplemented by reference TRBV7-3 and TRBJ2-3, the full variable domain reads GAGVSQTPSNKVTEKGKYVELRCDPISGHTALYWYRQSLGQGPEFLIYFQGTGAADDSGLPNDRFFAVRPEGSVSTLKIQRTERGDSAVYLCASSRAGGDSDTQYFGPGTRLTVL.

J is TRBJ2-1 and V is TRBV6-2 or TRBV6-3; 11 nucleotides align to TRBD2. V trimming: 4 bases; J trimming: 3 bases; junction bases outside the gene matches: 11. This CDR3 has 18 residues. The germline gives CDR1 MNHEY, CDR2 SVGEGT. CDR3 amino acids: CASSLLAGGSYIYNEQFF. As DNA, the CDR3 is TGTGCCAGCAGTTTATTAGCGGGGGGGTCTTATATCTACAATGAGCAGTTCTTC.

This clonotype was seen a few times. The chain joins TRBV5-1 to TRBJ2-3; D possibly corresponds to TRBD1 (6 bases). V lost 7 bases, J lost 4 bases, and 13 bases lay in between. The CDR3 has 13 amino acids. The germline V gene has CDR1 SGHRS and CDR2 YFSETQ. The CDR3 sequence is CASRGEGADTQYF. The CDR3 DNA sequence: TGCGCCAGCCGGGGTGAGGGGGCAGATACGCAGTATTTT.

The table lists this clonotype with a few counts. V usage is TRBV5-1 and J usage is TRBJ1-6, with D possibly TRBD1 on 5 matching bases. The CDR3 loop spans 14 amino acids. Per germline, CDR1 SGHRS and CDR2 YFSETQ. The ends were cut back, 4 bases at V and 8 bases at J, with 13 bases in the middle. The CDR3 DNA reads TGCGCCAGCAGCGAGGACGGGGGATATTCACCCCTCCACTTT. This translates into CASSEDGGYSPLHF.